This T cell receptor beta chain comes out of a study of brain T cells in children with intractable seizures. Assay used: immunoSEQ multiplex PCR; TCRdb lists only in-frame clones, some missing. The sample includes just under 65,000 clones, roughly 95% seen only once; the top ten take 0.35% to 0.4%. Germline V gene lookup returns CDR1 LGHNA and CDR2 YNFKEQ. This CDR3 region has 16 residues. J was trimmed by 3 bases and V by 0 bases; bases with no gene match: 7. The TCR sequence derives from a boy under two years old with focal cortical dysplasia and intractable seizures. Sequences were derived from peripheral blood, sampled at surgery. The rearrangement uses TRBV4-2 and TRBJ2-7; 8 nucleotides line up with TRBD2. CDR3 in amino acids: CASSQDQGTRGYEQYF. In DNA, the CDR3 is TGTGCCAGCAGCCAAGATCAAGGGACTAGGGGCTACGAGCAGTACTTC.